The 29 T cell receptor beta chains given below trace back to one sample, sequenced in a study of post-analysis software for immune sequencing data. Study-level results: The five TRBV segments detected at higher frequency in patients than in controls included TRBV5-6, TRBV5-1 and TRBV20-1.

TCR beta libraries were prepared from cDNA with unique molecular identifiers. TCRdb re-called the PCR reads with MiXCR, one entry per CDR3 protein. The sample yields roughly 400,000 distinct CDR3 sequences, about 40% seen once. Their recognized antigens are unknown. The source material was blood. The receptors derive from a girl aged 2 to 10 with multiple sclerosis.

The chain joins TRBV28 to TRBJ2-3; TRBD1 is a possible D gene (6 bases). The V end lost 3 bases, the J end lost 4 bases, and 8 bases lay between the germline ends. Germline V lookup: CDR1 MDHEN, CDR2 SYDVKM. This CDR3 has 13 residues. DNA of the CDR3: TGTGCCAGCAGTTTTAGGGGGTCAGATACGCAGTATTTT. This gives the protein CASSFRGSDTQYF.

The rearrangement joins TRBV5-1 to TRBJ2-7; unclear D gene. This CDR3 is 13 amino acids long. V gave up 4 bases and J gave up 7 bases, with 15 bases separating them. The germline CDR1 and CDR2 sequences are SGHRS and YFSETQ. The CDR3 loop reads CASSLEIGWEQYF. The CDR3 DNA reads TGCGCCAGCAGCCTAGAAATTGGATGGGAGCAGTACTTC.

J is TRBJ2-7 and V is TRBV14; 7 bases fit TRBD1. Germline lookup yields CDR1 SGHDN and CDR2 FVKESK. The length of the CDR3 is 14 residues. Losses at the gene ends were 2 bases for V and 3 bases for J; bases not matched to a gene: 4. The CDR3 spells CASSQWTGYYEQYF. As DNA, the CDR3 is TGTGCCAGCAGCCAATGGACAGGCTACTACGAGCAGTACTTC. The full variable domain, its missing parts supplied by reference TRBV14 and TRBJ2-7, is EAGVTQFPSHSVIEKGQTVTLRCDPISGHDNLYWYRRVMGKEIKFLLHFVKESKQDESGMPNNRFLAERTGGTYSTLKVQPAELEDSGVYFCASSQWTGYYEQYFGPGTRLTVT.

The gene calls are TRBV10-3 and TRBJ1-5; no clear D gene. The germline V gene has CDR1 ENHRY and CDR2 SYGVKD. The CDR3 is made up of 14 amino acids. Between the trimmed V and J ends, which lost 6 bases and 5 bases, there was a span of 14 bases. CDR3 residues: CAISAVGDDQPQHF. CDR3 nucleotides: TGTGCCATCAGCGCCGTCGGGGATGATCAGCCCCAGCATTTT.

CDR3 DNA sequence: TGTGCCAGCAGTTTCTTTGGGGGAATGAACACTGAAGCTTTCTTT. This translates into CASSFFGGMNTEAFF. This rearrangement joins TRBV27 to TRBJ1-1, with D maybe TRBD1 (5 bases). The CDR3 loop spans 15 amino acids. Trimming pared 3 bases from V and 0 bases from J, leaving 11 bases between. CDR1 is MNHEY and CDR2 is SMNVEV in the germline V gene (reference sequence).

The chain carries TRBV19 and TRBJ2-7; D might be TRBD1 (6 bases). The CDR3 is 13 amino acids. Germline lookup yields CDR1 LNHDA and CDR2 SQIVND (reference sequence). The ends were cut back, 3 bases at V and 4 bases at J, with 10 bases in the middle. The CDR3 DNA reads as TGTGCCAGTAGTATGACAGGTGGTTACGAGCAGTACTTC. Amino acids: CASSMTGGYEQYF.

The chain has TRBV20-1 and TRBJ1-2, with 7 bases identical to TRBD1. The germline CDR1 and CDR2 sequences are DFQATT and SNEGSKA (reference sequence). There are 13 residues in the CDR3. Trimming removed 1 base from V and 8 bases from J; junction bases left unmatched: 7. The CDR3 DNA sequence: TGCAGTGCTAGAGTCGAGGGGGCGGAGGGCTACACCTTC. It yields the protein CSARVEGAEGYTF.

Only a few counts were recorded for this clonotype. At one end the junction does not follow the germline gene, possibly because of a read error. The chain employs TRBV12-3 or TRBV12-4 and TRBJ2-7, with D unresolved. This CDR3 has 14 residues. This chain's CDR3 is CANSKGLRIYEQYF. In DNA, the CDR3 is TGTGCCAACAGTAAGGGTCTAAGGATCTACGAGCAGTACTTC.

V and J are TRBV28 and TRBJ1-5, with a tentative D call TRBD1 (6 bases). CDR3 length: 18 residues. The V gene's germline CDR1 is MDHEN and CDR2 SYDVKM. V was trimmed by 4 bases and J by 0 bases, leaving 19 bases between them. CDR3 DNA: TGTGCCAGCAGTTATGCCAGGGGTAGGGGGTATAGCAATCAGCCCCAGCATTTT. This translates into CASSYARGRGYSNQPQHF. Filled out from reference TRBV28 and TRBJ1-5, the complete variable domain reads DVKVTQSSRYLVKRTGEKVFLECVQDMDHENMFWYRQDPGLGLRLIYFSYDVKMKEKGDIPEGYSVSREKKERFSLILESASTNQTSMYLCASSYARGRGYSNQPQHFGDGTRLSIL.

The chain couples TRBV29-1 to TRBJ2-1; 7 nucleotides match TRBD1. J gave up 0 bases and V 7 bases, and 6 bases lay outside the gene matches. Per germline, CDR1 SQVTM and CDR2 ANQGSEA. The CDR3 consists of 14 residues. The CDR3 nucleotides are TGCAGCGCCCCCGGGACAGTCTCCTACAATGAGCAGTTCTTC. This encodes CSAPGTVSYNEQFF.

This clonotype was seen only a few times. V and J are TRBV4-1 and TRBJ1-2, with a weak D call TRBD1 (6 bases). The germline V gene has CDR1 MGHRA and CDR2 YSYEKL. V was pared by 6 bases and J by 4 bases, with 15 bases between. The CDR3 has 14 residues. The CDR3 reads CASSQRDTLYGYTF. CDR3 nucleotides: TGCGCCAGCAGTCAAAGGGACACCCTCTATGGCTACACCTTC.

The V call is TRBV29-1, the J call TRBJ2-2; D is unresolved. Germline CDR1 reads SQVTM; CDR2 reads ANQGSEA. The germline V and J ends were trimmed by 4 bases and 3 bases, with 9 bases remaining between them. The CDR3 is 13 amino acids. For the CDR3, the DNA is TGCAGCGTTGGGGTCTCCCACACCGGGGAGCTGTTTTTT. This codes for CSVGVSHTGELFF.

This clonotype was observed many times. CDR3 bases: TGTGCCAGCAGGCTCTGGGGGGATGAGCAGTTCTTC. It yields the protein CASRLWGDEQFF. J is TRBJ2-1 and V is TRBV5-6; D may be TRBD2 (6 bases). Germline values: CDR1 SGHDT, CDR2 YYEEEE. The V end lost 5 bases, the J end lost 8 bases, and 11 bases lay between the germline ends. CDR3 length: 12 amino acids.

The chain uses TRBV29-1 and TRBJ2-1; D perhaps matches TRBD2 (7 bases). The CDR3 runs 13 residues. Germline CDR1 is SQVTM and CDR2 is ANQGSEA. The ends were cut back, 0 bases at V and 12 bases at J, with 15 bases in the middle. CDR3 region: CSVEERGGGGQFF. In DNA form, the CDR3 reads TGCAGCGTTGAAGAGAGGGGGGGAGGCGGGCAGTTCTTC.

In DNA form, the CDR3 reads TGTGCCAGCAGGGTGGGACAGATGACTGAAAATGAAAAACTGTTTTTT. As protein: CASRVGQMTENEKLFF. The genes are TRBV2 and TRBJ1-4, with 7 positions matching TRBD1. CDR3 length equals 16 residues. V lost 6 bases and J lost 5; bases outside the gene matches: 12. Looked up from germline, CDR1 is SNHLY and CDR2 is FYNNEI.

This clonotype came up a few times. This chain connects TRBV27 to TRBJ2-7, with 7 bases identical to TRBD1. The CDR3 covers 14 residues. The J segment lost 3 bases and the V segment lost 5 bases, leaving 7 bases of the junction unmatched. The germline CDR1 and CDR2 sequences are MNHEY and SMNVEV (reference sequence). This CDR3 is CASSALQGIYEQYF. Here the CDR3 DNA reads TGTGCCAGCAGTGCACTACAGGGGATCTACGAGCAGTACTTC.

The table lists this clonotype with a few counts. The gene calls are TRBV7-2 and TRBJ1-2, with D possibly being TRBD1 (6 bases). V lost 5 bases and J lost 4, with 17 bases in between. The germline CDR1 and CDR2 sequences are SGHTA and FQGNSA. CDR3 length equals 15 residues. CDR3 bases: TGTGCCAGCAGCCCAATCCCAGGGGATACCTATGGCTACACCTTC. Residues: CASSPIPGDTYGYTF.

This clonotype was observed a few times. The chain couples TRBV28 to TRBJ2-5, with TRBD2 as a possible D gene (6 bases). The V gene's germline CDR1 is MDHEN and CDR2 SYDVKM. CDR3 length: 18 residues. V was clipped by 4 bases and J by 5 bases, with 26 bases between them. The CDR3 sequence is CASSWGDGGFIWKETQYF. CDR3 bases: TGTGCCAGCAGTTGGGGCGACGGAGGGTTCATTTGGAAGGAGACCCAGTACTTC.

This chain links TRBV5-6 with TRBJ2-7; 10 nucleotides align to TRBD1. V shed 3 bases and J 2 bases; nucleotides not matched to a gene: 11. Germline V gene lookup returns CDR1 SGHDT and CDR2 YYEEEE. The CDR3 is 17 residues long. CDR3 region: CASSWKWAGTGAYEQYF. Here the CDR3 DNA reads TGTGCCAGCAGCTGGAAATGGGCCGGGACAGGGGCCTACGAGCAGTACTTC.

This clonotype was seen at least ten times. CDR3 protein: CASSQTSGRNNEQFF. Here the CDR3 DNA reads TGCGCCAGCAGCCAAACTAGCGGGAGAAACAATGAGCAGTTCTTC. The V call is TRBV4-1, the J call TRBJ2-1; TRBD2 matches at 11 bases. Germline CDR1 is MGHRA and CDR2 is YSYEKL. The V gene end was trimmed by 2 bases and the J gene end by 5 bases; junction bases not matched to a gene: 2. The CDR3 totals 15 residues.

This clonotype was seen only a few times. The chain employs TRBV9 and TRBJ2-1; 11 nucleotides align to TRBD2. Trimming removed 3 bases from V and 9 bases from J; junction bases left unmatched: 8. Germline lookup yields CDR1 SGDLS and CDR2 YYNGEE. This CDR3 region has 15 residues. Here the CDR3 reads CASSGSGRARGEQFF. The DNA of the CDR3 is TGTGCCAGCAGCGGTAGCGGGAGGGCCCGTGGTGAGCAGTTCTTC.

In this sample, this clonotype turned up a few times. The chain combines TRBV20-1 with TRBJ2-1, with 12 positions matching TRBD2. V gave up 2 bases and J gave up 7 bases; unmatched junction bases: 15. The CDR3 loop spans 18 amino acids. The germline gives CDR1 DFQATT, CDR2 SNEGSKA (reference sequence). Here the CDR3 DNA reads TGCAGTGCTAGAAACATACGTCCGGGACTAGCGGGCGGGAATGAGCAGTTCTTC. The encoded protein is CSARNIRPGLAGGNEQFF.

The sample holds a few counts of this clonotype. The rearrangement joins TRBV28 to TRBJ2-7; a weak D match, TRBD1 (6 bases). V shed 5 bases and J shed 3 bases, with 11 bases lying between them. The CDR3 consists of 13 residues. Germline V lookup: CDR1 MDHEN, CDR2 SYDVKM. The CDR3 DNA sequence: TGTGCCAGCAGTCCCGGACAGTACTACGAGCAGTACTTC. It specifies CASSPGQYYEQYF.

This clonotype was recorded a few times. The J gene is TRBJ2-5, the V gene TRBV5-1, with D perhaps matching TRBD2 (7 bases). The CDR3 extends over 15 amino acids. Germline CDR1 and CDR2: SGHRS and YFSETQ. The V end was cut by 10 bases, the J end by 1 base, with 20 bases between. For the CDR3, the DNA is TGCGCCTCAGCAGCCTGGGGGGGCAGCCAAGAGACCCAGTACTTC. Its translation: CASAAWGGSQETQYF.

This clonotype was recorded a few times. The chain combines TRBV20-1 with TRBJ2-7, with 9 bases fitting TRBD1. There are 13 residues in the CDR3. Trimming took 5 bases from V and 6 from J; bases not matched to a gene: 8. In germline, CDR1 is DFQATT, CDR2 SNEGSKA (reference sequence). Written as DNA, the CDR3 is TGCAGTGCTGTCCGGGACAGGGTAGGCGAGCAGTACTTC. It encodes CSAVRDRVGEQYF.

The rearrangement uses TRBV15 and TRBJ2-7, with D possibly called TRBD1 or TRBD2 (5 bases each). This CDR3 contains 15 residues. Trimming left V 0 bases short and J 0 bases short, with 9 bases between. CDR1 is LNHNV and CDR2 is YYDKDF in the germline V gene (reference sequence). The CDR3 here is CATSREVGVSYEQYF. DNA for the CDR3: TGTGCCACCAGCAGAGAGGTGGGGGTCTCCTACGAGCAGTACTTC.

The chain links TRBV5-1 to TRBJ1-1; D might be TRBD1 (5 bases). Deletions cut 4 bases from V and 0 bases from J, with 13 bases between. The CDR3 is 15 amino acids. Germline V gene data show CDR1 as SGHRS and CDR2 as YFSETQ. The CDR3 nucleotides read TGCGCCAGCAGCCGGGGACGGATAATGAACACTGAAGCTTTCTTT. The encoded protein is CASSRGRIMNTEAFF. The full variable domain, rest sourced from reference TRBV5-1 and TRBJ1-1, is KAGVTQTPRYLIKTRGQQVTLSCSPISGHRSVSWYQQTPGQGLQFLFEYFSETQRNKGNFPGRFSGRQFSNSRSEMNVSTLELGDSALYLCASSRGRIMNTEAFFGQGTRLTVV.

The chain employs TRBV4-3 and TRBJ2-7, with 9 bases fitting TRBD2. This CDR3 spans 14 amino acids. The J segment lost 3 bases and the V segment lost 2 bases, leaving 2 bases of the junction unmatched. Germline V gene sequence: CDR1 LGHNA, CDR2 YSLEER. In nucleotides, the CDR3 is TGCGCCAGCAGCCAACCTAGCGGGATCTACGAGCAGTACTTC. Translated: CASSQPSGIYEQYF.

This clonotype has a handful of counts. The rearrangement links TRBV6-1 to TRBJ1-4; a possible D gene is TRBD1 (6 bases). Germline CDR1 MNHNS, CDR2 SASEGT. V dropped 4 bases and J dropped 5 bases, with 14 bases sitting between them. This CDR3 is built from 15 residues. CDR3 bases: TGTGCCAGCAGTGTTGGGCACAGGGAAAATGAAAAACTGTTTTTT. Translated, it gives CASSVGHRENEKLFF.